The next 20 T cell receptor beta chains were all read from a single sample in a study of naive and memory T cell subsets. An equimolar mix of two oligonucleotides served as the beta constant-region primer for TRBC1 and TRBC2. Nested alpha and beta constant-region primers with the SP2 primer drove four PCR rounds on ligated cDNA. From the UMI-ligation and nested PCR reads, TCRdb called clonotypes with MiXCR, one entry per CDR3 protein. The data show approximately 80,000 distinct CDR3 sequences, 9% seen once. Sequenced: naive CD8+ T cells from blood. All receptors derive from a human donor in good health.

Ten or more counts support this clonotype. CDR3 sequence: CSAPRGGAEQYF. The CDR3 DNA follows: TGCAGTGCCCCGAGGGGCGGGGCCGAGCAGTACTTC. The chain recombines TRBV20-1 with TRBJ2-7, with D possibly being TRBD2 (6 bases). V was clipped by 6 bases and J by 6 bases, with 15 bases between them. The CDR3 consists of 12 residues. Germline V gene data show CDR1 as DFQATT and CDR2 as SNEGSKA (reference sequence).

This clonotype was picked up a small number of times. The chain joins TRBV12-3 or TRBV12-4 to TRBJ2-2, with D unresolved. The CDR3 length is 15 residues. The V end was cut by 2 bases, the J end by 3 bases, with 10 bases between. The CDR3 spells CASSLKFQYTGELFF. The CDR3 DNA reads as TGTGCCAGCAGTTTAAAGTTCCAGTACACCGGGGAGCTGTTTTTT.

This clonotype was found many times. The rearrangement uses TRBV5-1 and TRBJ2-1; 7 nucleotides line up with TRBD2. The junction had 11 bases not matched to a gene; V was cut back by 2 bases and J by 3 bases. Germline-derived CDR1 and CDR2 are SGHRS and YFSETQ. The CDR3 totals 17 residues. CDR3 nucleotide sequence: TGCGCCAGCAGCTTTAGCGGGCGACAGTATCTCTACAATGAGCAGTTCTTC. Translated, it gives CASSFSGRQYLYNEQFF.

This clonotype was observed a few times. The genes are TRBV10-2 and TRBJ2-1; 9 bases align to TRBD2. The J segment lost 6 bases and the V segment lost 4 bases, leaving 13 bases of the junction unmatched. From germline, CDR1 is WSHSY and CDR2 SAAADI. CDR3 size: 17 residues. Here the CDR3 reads CASSGDGASGAANEQFF. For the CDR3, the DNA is TGCGCCAGCAGTGGGGATGGGGCTAGCGGGGCTGCCAATGAGCAGTTCTTC.

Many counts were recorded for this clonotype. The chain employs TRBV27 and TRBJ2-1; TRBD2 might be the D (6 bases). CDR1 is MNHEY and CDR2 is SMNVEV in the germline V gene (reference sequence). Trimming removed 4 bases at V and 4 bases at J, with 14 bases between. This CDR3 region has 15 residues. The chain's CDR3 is CASSWRDRQYNEQFF. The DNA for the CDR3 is TGTGCCAGCAGTTGGCGGGACCGTCAATACAATGAGCAGTTCTTC.

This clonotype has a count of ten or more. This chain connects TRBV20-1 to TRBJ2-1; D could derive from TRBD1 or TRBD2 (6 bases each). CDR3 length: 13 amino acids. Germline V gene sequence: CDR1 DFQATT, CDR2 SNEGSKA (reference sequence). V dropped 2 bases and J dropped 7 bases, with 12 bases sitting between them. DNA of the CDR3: TGCAGTGCTAGATCCCAGGGGAGGAATGAGCAGTTCTTC. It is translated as CSARSQGRNEQFF.

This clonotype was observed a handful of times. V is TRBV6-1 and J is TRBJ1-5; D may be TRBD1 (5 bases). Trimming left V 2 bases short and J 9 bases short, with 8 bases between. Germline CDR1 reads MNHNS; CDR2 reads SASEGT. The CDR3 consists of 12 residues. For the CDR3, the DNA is TGTGCCAGCAGTGAAAGCGGGGGGCCCCAGCATTTT. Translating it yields CASSESGGPQHF.

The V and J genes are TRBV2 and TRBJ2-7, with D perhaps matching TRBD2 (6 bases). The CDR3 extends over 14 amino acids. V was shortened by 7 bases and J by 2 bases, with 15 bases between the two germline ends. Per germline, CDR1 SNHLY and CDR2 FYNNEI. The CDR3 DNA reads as TGTGCCAGCACGCTAGCGTCTTCTCCCTACGAGCAGTACTTC. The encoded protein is CASTLASSPYEQYF.

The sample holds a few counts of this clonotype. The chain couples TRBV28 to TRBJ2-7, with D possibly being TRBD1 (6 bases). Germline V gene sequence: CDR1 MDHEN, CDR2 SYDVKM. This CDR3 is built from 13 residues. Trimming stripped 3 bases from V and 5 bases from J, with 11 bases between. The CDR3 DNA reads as TGTGCCAGCAGTTTTAGCAGGGGTGACGAGCAGTACTTC. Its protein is CASSFSRGDEQYF. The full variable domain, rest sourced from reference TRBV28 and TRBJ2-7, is DVKVTQSSRYLVKRTGEKVFLECVQDMDHENMFWYRQDPGLGLRLIYFSYDVKMKEKGDIPEGYSVSREKKERFSLILESASTNQTSMYLCASSFSRGDEQYFGPGTRLTVT.

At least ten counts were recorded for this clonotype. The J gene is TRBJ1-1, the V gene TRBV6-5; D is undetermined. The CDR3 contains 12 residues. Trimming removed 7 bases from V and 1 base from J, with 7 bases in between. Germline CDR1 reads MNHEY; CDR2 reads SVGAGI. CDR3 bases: TGTGCCAGCATTTCAGAGAACACTGAAGCTTTCTTT. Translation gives CASISENTEAFF.

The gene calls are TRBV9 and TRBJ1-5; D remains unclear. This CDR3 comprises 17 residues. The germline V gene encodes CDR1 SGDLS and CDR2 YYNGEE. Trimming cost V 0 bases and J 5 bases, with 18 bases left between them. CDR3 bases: TGTGCCAGCAGCGTAGGATGGGGAACGGGGTCTGATCAGCCCCAGCATTTT. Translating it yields CASSVGWGTGSDQPQHF. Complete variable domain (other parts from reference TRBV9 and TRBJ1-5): DSGVTQTPKHLITATGQRVTLRCSPRSGDLSVYWYQQSLDQGLQFLIQYYNGEERAKGNILERFSAQQFPDLHSELNLSSLELGDSALYFCASSVGWGTGSDQPQHFGDGTRLSIL.

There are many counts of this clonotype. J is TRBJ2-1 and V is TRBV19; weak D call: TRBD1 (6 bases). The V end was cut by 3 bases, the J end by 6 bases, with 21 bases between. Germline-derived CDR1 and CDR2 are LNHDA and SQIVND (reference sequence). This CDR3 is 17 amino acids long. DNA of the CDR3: TGTGCCAGTAGTATCATGTATCGGGACACAAAATTCAATGAGCAGTTCTTC. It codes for CASSIMYRDTKFNEQFF.

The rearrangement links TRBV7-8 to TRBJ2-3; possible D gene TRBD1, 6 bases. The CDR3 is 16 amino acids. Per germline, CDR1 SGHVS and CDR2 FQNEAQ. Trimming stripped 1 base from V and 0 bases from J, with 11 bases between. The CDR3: CASSLGGGSSTDTQYF. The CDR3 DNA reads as TGTGCCAGCAGCTTAGGTGGGGGCTCTAGCACAGATACGCAGTATTTT.

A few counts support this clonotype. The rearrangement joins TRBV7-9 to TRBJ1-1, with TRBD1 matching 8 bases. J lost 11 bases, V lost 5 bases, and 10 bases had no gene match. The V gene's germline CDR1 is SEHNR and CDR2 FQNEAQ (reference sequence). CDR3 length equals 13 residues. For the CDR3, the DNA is TGTGCCAGCAGCGAAGGACAGGGAGCTAGGGCTTTCTTT. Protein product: CASSEGQGARAFF.

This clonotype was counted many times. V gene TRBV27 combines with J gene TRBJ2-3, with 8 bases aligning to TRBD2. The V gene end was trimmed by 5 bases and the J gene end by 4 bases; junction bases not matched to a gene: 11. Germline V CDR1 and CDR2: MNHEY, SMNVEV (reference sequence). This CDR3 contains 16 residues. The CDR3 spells CASSPAAGGGADTQYF. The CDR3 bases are TGTGCCAGCAGTCCGGCGGCGGGAGGAGGGGCAGATACGCAGTATTTT.

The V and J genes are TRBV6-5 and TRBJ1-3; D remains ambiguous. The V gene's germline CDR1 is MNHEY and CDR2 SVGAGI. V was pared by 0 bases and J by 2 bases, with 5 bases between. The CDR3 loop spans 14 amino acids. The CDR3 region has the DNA TGTGCCAGCAGTTACTCAATCACTGGAAACACCATATATTTT. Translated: CASSYSITGNTIYF.

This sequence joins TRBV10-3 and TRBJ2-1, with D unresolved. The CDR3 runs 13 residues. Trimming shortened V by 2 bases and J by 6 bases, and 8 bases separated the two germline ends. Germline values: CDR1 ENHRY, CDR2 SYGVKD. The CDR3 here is CAISENLGNEQFF. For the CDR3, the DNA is TGTGCCATCAGTGAGAATCTAGGCAATGAGCAGTTCTTC.

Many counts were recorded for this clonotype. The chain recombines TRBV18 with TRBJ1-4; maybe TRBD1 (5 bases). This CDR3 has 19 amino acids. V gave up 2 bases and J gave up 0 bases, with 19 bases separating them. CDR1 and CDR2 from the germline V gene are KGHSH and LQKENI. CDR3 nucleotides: TGTGCCAGCTCACCATATTCTCCAGGGCCACTTGCAACTAATGAAAAACTGTTTTTT. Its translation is CASSPYSPGPLATNEKLFF.

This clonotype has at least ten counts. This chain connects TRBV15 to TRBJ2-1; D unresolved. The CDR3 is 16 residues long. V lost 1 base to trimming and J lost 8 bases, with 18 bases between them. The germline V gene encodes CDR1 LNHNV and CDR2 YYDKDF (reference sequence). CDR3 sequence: CATSRVPKRAFDEQFF. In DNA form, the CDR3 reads TGTGCCACCAGCAGAGTCCCGAAGAGAGCGTTCGATGAGCAGTTCTTC.

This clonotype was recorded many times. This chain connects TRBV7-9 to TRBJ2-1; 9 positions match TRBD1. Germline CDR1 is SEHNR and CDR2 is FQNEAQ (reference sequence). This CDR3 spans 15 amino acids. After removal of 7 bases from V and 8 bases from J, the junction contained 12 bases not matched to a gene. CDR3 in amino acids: CASTSPGTGWHEQFF. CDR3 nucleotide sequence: TGTGCCAGCACCTCACCCGGGACAGGGTGGCATGAGCAGTTCTTC.